The 5 T cell receptor beta chains below come from one sample, sequenced in a study of cytomegalovirus exposure and HLA in healthy donors listed by TCRdb under 2017. The library was produced with the immunoSEQ multiplex PCR assay. For the multiplex PCR, a mixture combining 60 forward primers for TCR Vbeta segments and 13 reverse primers for TCR Jbeta segments was used. The clones in this table, taken by TCRdb from immuneACCESS, are in-frame only. Not every clone is retained; where verified, under half of the shortfall comes from an unresolved V gene, and the cause of the rest is unknown. The sample's clone listing holds about 99,000 clones. The ten largest clonotypes hold approximately 3.5% of the sample. The sequenced sample consisted of PBMCs. These receptors were obtained from a man aged 35 to 55 in good health and CMV-seronegative.

The DNA for the CDR3 is TGTGCCAGCAGCTTAGACAGGGTTAACACCGGGGAGCTGTTTTTT. Translating gives CASSLDRVNTGELFF. V is TRBV7-8 and J is TRBJ2-2, with D possibly being TRBD1 (6 bases). CDR1 and CDR2 (germline): SGHVS, FQNEAQ. V was cut by 1 base and J by 2 bases, with 8 bases left in between. This CDR3 has 15 amino acids.

CDR3 coding DNA: TGTGCCAGCAGCGTAAGCCCCCAGGGAGGTGCGGCAGATACGCAGTATTTT. Translation gives CASSVSPQGGAADTQYF. V and J are TRBV9 and TRBJ2-3; weak D call: TRBD2 (6 bases). V shed 1 base and J shed 4 bases, with 19 bases lying between them. The CDR3 has 17 amino acids. Germline CDR1 is SGDLS and CDR2 is YYNGEE. Variable domain in full (rest from reference TRBV9 and TRBJ2-3): DSGVTQTPKHLITATGQRVTLRCSPRSGDLSVYWYQQSLDQGLQFLIQYYNGEERAKGNILERFSAQQFPDLHSELNLSSLELGDSALYFCASSVSPQGGAADTQYFGPGTRLTVL.

The chain is built from TRBV19 and TRBJ2-3; possible D gene TRBD1, 5 bases. The germline CDR1 and CDR2 sequences are LNHDA and SQIVND (reference sequence). Trimming stripped 5 bases from V and 0 bases from J, with 15 bases between. This CDR3 comprises 16 residues. The chain's CDR3 is CASSAYSTGSTDTQYF. The CDR3 DNA sequence: TGTGCCAGTAGTGCCTATTCCACAGGCAGCACAGATACGCAGTATTTT.

The gene calls are TRBV7-9 and TRBJ2-3; possibly TRBD1 for D (6 bases). The germline V gene encodes CDR1 SEHNR and CDR2 FQNEAQ (reference sequence). Trimming removed 5 bases at V and 0 bases at J, with 9 bases between. The CDR3 runs to 14 residues. The CDR3 loop reads CASSQGLSTDTQYF. The CDR3 nucleotides are TGTGCCAGCAGCCAGGGGCTTAGCACAGATACGCAGTATTTT.

The chain combines TRBV19 with TRBJ2-2; tentative D call: TRBD1 (6 bases). CDR3 size: 14 residues. Trimming pared 6 bases from V and 8 bases from J, leaving 16 bases between. Germline CDR1 and CDR2: LNHDA and SQIVND (reference sequence). DNA for the CDR3: TGTGCCAGTAGGGACAGTGCAATATCTGGGGAGCTGTTTTTT. It yields the protein CASRDSAISGELFF.